This entry lists 25 T cell receptor beta chains sequenced from one sample in a study of T cells after yellow fever vaccination. MiXCR was run by TCRdb on the 5' RACE reads, yielding one entry per CDR3 protein. The repertoire consists of some 500,000 distinct CDR3 sequences, with roughly 14% occurring once and the leading ten covering over 12%. This sample comprised PBMCs, obtained on the day of the yellow fever booster vaccination. These receptors were taken from a man aged 25 to 45 who received the YFV17D yellow fever vaccine.

This clonotype was recorded a few times. The V and J genes are TRBV5-1 and TRBJ1-4, with D perhaps TRBD1 (6 bases). The CDR3 is 16 residues long. V lost 1 base to trimming and J lost 6 bases, with 16 bases between them. Per germline, CDR1 SGHRS and CDR2 YFSETQ. The CDR3 loop reads CASSLLGHRGDEKLFF. CDR3 sequence (DNA): TGCGCCAGCAGCTTGTTGGGACACCGAGGCGATGAAAAACTGTTTTTT.

This clonotype has only a few counts. The rearrangement uses TRBV4-3 and TRBJ1-1, with D possibly TRBD1 on 5 matching bases. In germline, CDR1 is LGHNA, CDR2 YSLEER. CDR3 length: 15 amino acids. V dropped 2 bases and J dropped 3 bases, with 13 bases sitting between them. The CDR3 DNA follows: TGCGCCAGCAGCCAAACCCTTCGGGGGGACACTGAAGCTTTCTTT. It codes for CASSQTLRGDTEAFF.

This clonotype was counted a few times. The rearrangement joins TRBV4-1 to TRBJ2-1; 14 bases fit TRBD2. Per the germline V gene, CDR1 is MGHRA and CDR2 is YSYEKL. CDR3 length: 18 residues. V shed 4 bases and J 7 bases; nucleotides not matched to a gene: 12. CDR3 sequence reads: CASSRTQGLAGGGNEQFF. The CDR3 DNA is TGCGCCAGCAGCCGGACCCAAGGACTAGCGGGAGGAGGGAATGAGCAGTTCTTC.

This clonotype was recorded many times. The gene calls are TRBV20-1 and TRBJ2-7; no definite D call. Germline CDR1 is DFQATT and CDR2 is SNEGSKA (reference sequence). This CDR3 has 11 amino acids. Deletions cut 3 bases from V and 9 bases from J, with 12 bases between. The CDR3 sequence is CSARPQERQYF. For the CDR3, the DNA is TGCAGTGCTAGGCCCCAGGAAAGGCAGTACTTC.

The V and J genes are TRBV28 and TRBJ2-7; D not certain. The CDR3 length is 15 residues. CDR1 and CDR2 (germline): MDHEN, SYDVKM. Deletions cut 4 bases from V and 0 bases from J, with 13 bases between. CDR3 region: CASSSSSGGSYEQYF. The DNA of the CDR3 is TGTGCCAGCAGTTCCTCCTCCGGCGGCTCCTACGAGCAGTACTTC.

This clonotype was seen more than once but under ten times. The chain employs TRBV2 and TRBJ2-5, with D possibly called TRBD1 or TRBD2 (5 bases each). The CDR3 contains 13 residues. V was shortened by 10 bases and J by 2 bases, with 14 bases between the two germline ends. Germline V gene sequence: CDR1 SNHLY, CDR2 FYNNEI. The CDR3 reads CATQGDRQETQYF. The CDR3 DNA sequence: TGTGCCACCCAGGGAGACAGACAAGAGACCCAGTACTTC.

This clonotype was seen only a few times. CDR3 in amino acids: CATLGGSGNQPQHF. The CDR3 bases are TGTGCCACCCTAGGCGGCTCCGGCAATCAGCCCCAGCATTTT. This chain links TRBV19 with TRBJ1-5; D not resolved. In germline, CDR1 is LNHDA, CDR2 SQIVND (reference sequence). With 10 bases removed from V and 2 bases from J, the gap between germline ends came to 15 bases. The length of the CDR3 is 14 residues.

V gene TRBV27 combines with J gene TRBJ2-2; D is perhaps TRBD2 (5 bases). Between the trimmed V and J ends, which lost 6 bases and 4 bases, there was a span of 12 bases. This CDR3 region has 14 residues. In germline, CDR1 is MNHEY, CDR2 SMNVEV (reference sequence). This CDR3 reads CASSGGGGTGELFF. Here the CDR3 DNA reads TGTGCCAGCAGCGGAGGAGGTGGCACCGGGGAGCTGTTTTTT.

This clonotype was seen only a few times. This rearrangement joins TRBV20-1 to TRBJ1-1, with 11 bases aligning to TRBD1. Germline values: CDR1 DFQATT, CDR2 SNEGSKA (reference sequence). The CDR3 loop spans 13 amino acids. Trimming cost V 6 bases and J 7 bases; bases outside gene matches: 7. The CDR3 bases are TGCAGTGCCCCAGGGACAGGGGGATTTGAAGCTTTCTTT. This encodes CSAPGTGGFEAFF.

This rearrangement joins TRBV6-5 to TRBJ2-2; D possibly corresponds to TRBD2 (6 bases). The CDR3 loop spans 15 amino acids. V gave up 5 bases and J gave up 6 bases, with 16 bases separating them. CDR1 MNHEY and CDR2 SVGAGI come from the germline V gene. The CDR3 DNA reads as TGTGCCAGCAGTCGGGGTCAGGGCGGGGCCGGGGAGCTGTTTTTT. Protein: CASSRGQGGAGELFF.

This clonotype was detected a few times. The V call is TRBV4-3, the J call TRBJ2-7; 8 bases line up with TRBD1. CDR3 length: 13 amino acids. Germline-derived CDR1 and CDR2 are LGHNA and YSLEER. V gave up 5 bases and J gave up 6 bases; unmatched junction bases: 6. In DNA, the CDR3 is TGCGCCAGCAGCTACTTAGACAGGGGCGAGCAGTACTTC. Protein sequence: CASSYLDRGEQYF.

This clonotype was seen a handful of times. The chain joins TRBV10-3 to TRBJ2-2; the D call may be TRBD1 or TRBD2 (5 bases each). The germline V gene has CDR1 ENHRY and CDR2 SYGVKD. The CDR3 has 15 residues. Trimming took off 10 bases at V and 0 bases at J, with 15 bases between the two ends. CDR3 region: CATGKDNANTGELFF. The CDR3, as DNA: TGTGCCACGGGGAAGGACAACGCGAACACCGGGGAGCTGTTTTTT.

This clonotype was counted a few times. The chain carries TRBV7-3 and TRBJ2-5; D assignment may be TRBD1 or TRBD2 (5 bases each). The V end lost 1 base, the J end lost 5 bases, and 23 bases lay between the germline ends. The CDR3 runs to 18 residues. Germline V lookup: CDR1 SGHTA, CDR2 FQGTGA. The CDR3 DNA follows: TGTGCCAGCAGCTTAAGGGGGAGCGCATACCGGAGGCCTGAGACCCAGTACTTC. Its translation: CASSLRGSAYRRPETQYF. The complete variable domain, with remaining parts taken from reference TRBV7-3 and TRBJ2-5, reads GAGVSQTPSNKVTEKGKYVELRCDPISGHTALYWYRQSLGQGPEFLIYFQGTGAADDSGLPNDRFFAVRPEGSVSTLKIQRTERGDSAVYLCASSLRGSAYRRPETQYFGPGTRLLVL.

In this sample, this clonotype turned up a few times. J is TRBJ2-5 and V is TRBV12-5; D ambiguous. In germline, CDR1 is LGHNT, CDR2 FRNRAP. The V end was cut by 6 bases, the J end by 5 bases, with 13 bases between. There are 13 residues in the CDR3. The CDR3 here is CASGRLGRETQYF. The CDR3 region has the DNA TGTGCTAGTGGACGCCTCGGCAGGGAGACCCAGTACTTC.

CDR3 amino acids: CASSRSGGAGELFF. The CDR3 bases are TGTGCCAGCAGTAGGAGTGGAGGGGCCGGGGAGCTGTTTTTT. The V and J genes are TRBV28 and TRBJ2-2; maybe TRBD2 (6 bases). The CDR3 spans 14 residues. Germline V CDR1 and CDR2: MDHEN, SYDVKM. Trimming stripped 5 bases from V and 6 bases from J, with 13 bases between.

The CDR3 protein is CSVATGSFSYEQYF. The DNA for the CDR3 is TGCAGCGTAGCGACAGGGAGTTTCTCCTACGAGCAGTACTTC. The chain links TRBV29-1 to TRBJ2-7; 7 nucleotides match TRBD1. Germline-derived CDR1 and CDR2 are SQVTM and ANQGSEA. Trimming took 6 bases from V and 0 from J; bases not matched to a gene: 8. This CDR3 has 14 residues.

This clonotype was seen at least ten times. This rearrangement joins TRBV20-1 to TRBJ2-7, with a weak D call TRBD1 (5 bases). The CDR3 is 14 residues long. V shed 0 bases and J shed 5 bases, with 14 bases lying between them. Germline values: CDR1 DFQATT, CDR2 SNEGSKA (reference sequence). Here the CDR3 reads CSARDLGQGDEQYF. The CDR3 DNA reads TGCAGTGCTAGAGATTTGGGGCAAGGTGACGAGCAGTACTTC.

This clonotype was detected only a few times. The chain combines TRBV9 with TRBJ2-1, with no clear D. This CDR3 is built from 12 residues. Germline V lookup: CDR1 SGDLS, CDR2 YYNGEE. V lost 7 bases, J lost 4 bases, and 9 bases lay in between. CDR3 protein: CASLPLYNEQFF. The CDR3 DNA is TGTGCCAGCCTCCCCCTGTACAATGAGCAGTTCTTC.

This chain's CDR3 is CASSFEGSGSPLHF. CDR3 bases: TGTGCCAGCAGTTTTGAGGGAAGTGGTTCACCCCTCCACTTT. J is TRBJ1-6 and V is TRBV12-3 or TRBV12-4; no definite D call. Trimming stripped 3 bases from V and 9 bases from J, with 12 bases between. The length of the CDR3 is 14 residues.

The table lists this clonotype with a few counts. The J gene is TRBJ1-5, the V gene TRBV5-1; possible D gene TRBD1, 5 bases. Trimming removed 3 bases from V and 4 bases from J, with 11 bases in between. The CDR3 extends over 14 amino acids. Germline V lookup: CDR1 SGHRS, CDR2 YFSETQ. CDR3 amino acids: CASSSGTENQPQHF. The CDR3 DNA follows: TGCGCCAGCAGCTCCGGGACCGAGAATCAGCCCCAGCATTTT.

This clonotype has a count of ten or more. The genes are TRBV24-1 and TRBJ2-2; 7 positions agree with TRBD2. This CDR3 contains 17 residues. Unmatched junction bases numbered 13, after V lost 5 bases and J lost 5 bases. Germline CDR1 and CDR2: KGHDR and SFDVKD. CDR3 amino acids: CATSVPGGTPGTGELFF. The CDR3 DNA reads TGTGCCACCAGTGTCCCCGGGGGGACCCCCGGAACCGGGGAGCTGTTTTTT.

V usage is TRBV7-9 and J usage is TRBJ2-7, with D uncertain. The CDR3 has 13 residues. Germline V gene data show CDR1 as SEHNR and CDR2 as FQNEAQ (reference sequence). Trimming cost V 7 bases and J 3 bases, with 13 bases left between them. The CDR3 DNA sequence: TGTGCCAGCACGACCCCCGCAGACTACGAGCAGTACTTC. It is translated as CASTTPADYEQYF.

This clonotype was detected only a few times. The rearrangement uses TRBV4-3 and TRBJ2-1, with TRBD1 matching 7 bases. V was pared by 0 bases and J by 13 bases, with 12 bases of the junction left unmatched. Per the germline V gene, CDR1 is LGHNA and CDR2 is YSLEER. This CDR3 region has 15 residues. The CDR3 coding sequence is TGCGCCAGCAGCCAAGAGACTGGAGCAGGGACAGAACAGTTCTTC. It is translated as CASSQETGAGTEQFF.

The table lists this clonotype with many counts. CDR3: CASSPGLTGELFF. The CDR3 DNA reads TGCGCCAGCAGTCCGGGCCTCACCGGGGAGCTGTTTTTT. V usage is TRBV10-1 and J usage is TRBJ2-2; D call uncertain. The V gene's germline CDR1 is WNHNN and CDR2 SYGVQD (reference sequence). Trimming removed 5 bases at V and 4 bases at J, with 8 bases between. This CDR3 has 13 residues.

The rearrangement joins TRBV4-3 to TRBJ2-5; TRBD2 matches 7 bases. J gave up 4 bases and V 1 base, and 12 bases lay outside the gene matches. Germline values: CDR1 LGHNA, CDR2 YSLEER. The CDR3 consists of 17 residues. The CDR3 is CASSQGVTVAGAETQYF. DNA for the CDR3: TGCGCCAGCAGCCAAGGGGTGACGGTTGCGGGAGCAGAGACCCAGTACTTC.